This record looks at one T cell receptor beta chain sequence and its context. The sample holds a few counts of this clonotype. Its antigen target is currently unknown. Base qualities are missing; no much larger clone stands one base away. Sequencing instrument: Illumina HiSeq 1500. The raw public data were reprocessed by TCRdb itself: fastp quality trimming at Q25, MiXCR clonotype calling, in-frame beta chains only. Rows matching on CDR3 protein sequence are summarized as one entry with the most common DNA and genes. A total of 300,000 to 400,000 distinct CDR3 sequences appear in this sample, 25% to 35% of them only once. The top ten hold roughly 20% of the sample. The data derive from a study of T cell repertoires in cytomegalovirus infection (dated by TCRdb to between 2018 and 2021). About the study as a whole: Alongside well-studied HLA-B-restricted epitopes, the peptide stimulations were aimed at recently identified HLA-C-restricted CMV epitopes, whose presentation resists viral immunomodulation. Donor HLA type was relevant to the analysis, because carriage of CMV infection together with the matching HLA type was indicated by public TCR beta signatures. The paper's findings and limits, for the study overall: The ex vivo response was dominated by HLA-C-restricted CMV-specific TCR beta clonotypes, which also provided the single most frequent clonotype in two of eight donors. In both this cohort and an independent roughly 400-donor cohort, the cumulative frequency of public TCR beta family members distinguished carriers of CMV infection plus the relevant HLA type.

According to the germline V gene, CDR1 reads MDHEN and CDR2 reads SYDVKM. The CDR3 contains 12 residues, cysteine and phenylalanine counted. The retained sequence is limited to the CDR3, 36 bases, with the frame set at the first base. V is trimmed back by 7 bases and J by 7 bases, and the junction contains 7 bases that no gene match accounts for. The treatment or condition label of this sample denotes: in vitro stimulation with specific CMV peptide epitopes to enrich CMV-specific T cells. Sequencing used cultured PBMCs, obtained from culture after CMV antigen stimulation. The clonotype originates from a human donor in good health (CMV status not recorded). Some clones in this sample may be carry-over from other donors' samples. The rearranged chain carries TRBV28 and TRBJ2-7, with 7 central nucleotides matching TRBD2. The CDR3 has the sequence CASNPRAGEQYF. The DNA reads TGTGCCAGCAATCCCCGAGCGGGAGAGCAGTACTTC.